The 18 T cell receptor beta chains given below trace back to one sample, sequenced in a study of CXCR3-negative and CXCR3-positive naive CD8 T cells. The TRB cDNA libraries were prepared by 5' RACE with UMI labels. From the 5' RACE reads, TCRdb lists one entry per CDR3 protein and no DNA. With 100,000 to 150,000 distinct CDR3 sequences in the sample, the ten largest clones hold about 0.3%. What was sequenced was naive CXCR3- CD8+ T cells from blood. Subset of the sample: CD45RO-CCR7+CD27+CD95- naive CD8+ T cells lacking CXCR3 (TNR3-). These receptor sequences come from a human donor in good health. Some clones in this sample may be carry-over from other donors' samples.

This sequence joins TRBV28 and TRBJ2-3; there is no DNA to check the TCRdb D call of TRBD1. Per the germline V gene, CDR1 is MDHEN and CDR2 is SYDVKM. This CDR3 has 18 amino acids. CDR3 amino acids: CASSLSGRGLWGSDTQYF.

V is TRBV6-5 and J is TRBJ2-7; the TCRdb D gene call, TRBD1, has no DNA to confirm it. Per germline, CDR1 MNHEY and CDR2 SVGAGI. The length of the CDR3 is 15 residues. The CDR3 spells CASSYGPGQIYEQYF.

The chain uses TRBV4-2 and TRBJ1-4. Germline-derived CDR1 and CDR2 are LGHNA and YNFKEQ. The CDR3 is made up of 14 amino acids. The CDR3 reads CASSPGTTNEKLFF.

The V gene is TRBV25-1, the J gene TRBJ1-2; the TCRdb D gene call, TRBD1, has no DNA to confirm it. In germline, CDR1 is MGHDK, CDR2 SYGVNS. CDR3 size: 15 residues. CDR3 residues: CASSDGRRRLRGYTF.

The chain uses TRBV6-2 or TRBV6-3 and TRBJ1-2; TCRdb outputs TRBD1, but without DNA this stays unchecked. The CDR3 is 12 residues long. Germline CDR1 MNHEY, CDR2 SVGEGT. The CDR3 sequence is CAASRADYGYTF.

V usage is TRBV7-9 and J usage is TRBJ1-2; TCRdb returns TRBD1, unconfirmable since there is no DNA. CDR1 is SEHNR and CDR2 is FQNEAQ in the germline V gene (reference sequence). There are 15 residues in the CDR3. This CDR3 is CASSLGETGIDGYTF. The variable domain in full, with the rest retrieved from reference TRBV7-9 and TRBJ1-2, is DTGVSQNPRHKITKRGQNVTFRCDPISEHNRLYWYRQTLGQGPEFLTYFQNEAQLEKSRLLSDRFSAERPKGSFSTLEIQRTEQGDSAMYLCASSLGETGIDGYTFGSGTRLTVV.

The genes are TRBV7-6 and TRBJ2-7. The V gene's germline CDR1 is SGHVS and CDR2 FNYEAQ. The CDR3 consists of 14 residues. The CDR3 loop reads CASSAAGGPYEQYF. The full variable domain, completed using reference TRBV7-6 and TRBJ2-7, is GAGVSQSPRYKVTKRGQDVALRCDPISGHVSLYWYRQALGQGPEFLTYFNYEAQQDKSGLPNDRFSAERPEGSISTLTIQRTEQRDSAMYRCASSAAGGPYEQYFGPGTRLTVT.

This chain joins TRBV27 and TRBJ1-1; TCRdb gives TRBD1 as the D gene, but with no DNA this cannot be confirmed. From germline, CDR1 is MNHEY and CDR2 SMNVEV (reference sequence). The CDR3 has 13 residues. CDR3 sequence: CASSPRGVTEAFF.

The chain couples TRBV18 to TRBJ2-5. The CDR3 runs 12 residues. Germline V gene data show CDR1 as KGHSH and CDR2 as LQKENI. This CDR3 reads CASSPEKETQYF.

V is TRBV29-1 and J is TRBJ2-6; TCRdb's assignment of TRBD2 cannot be checked, as there is no DNA. The CDR3 sequence is 14 residues long. The germline V gene has CDR1 SQVTM and CDR2 ANQGSEA. The CDR3 protein is CSVSEGSFANVLTF.

The chain couples TRBV12-3 or TRBV12-4 to TRBJ2-7; as DNA is missing, the TRBD1 call by TCRdb cannot be tested. The CDR3 loop spans 14 amino acids. CDR3 amino acids: CASSPSGGRYEQYF.

The chain couples TRBV9 to TRBJ2-7; with no DNA, the TCRdb D assignment of TRBD1 cannot be verified. The CDR3 spans 15 residues. Germline assignment: CDR1 SGDLS and CDR2 YYNGEE. The CDR3 loop is CASSEGWGSSYEQYF. Combining the CDR3 with reference TRBV9 and TRBJ2-7 gives the whole variable domain DSGVTQTPKHLITATGQRVTLRCSPRSGDLSVYWYQQSLDQGLQFLIQYYNGEERAKGNILERFSAQQFPDLHSELNLSSLELGDSALYFCASSEGWGSSYEQYFGPGTRLTVT.

V and J are TRBV10-3 and TRBJ2-1; TCRdb reports TRBD2, a call that lacks DNA to check it against. The CDR3 totals 17 residues. Germline V gene data show CDR1 as ENHRY and CDR2 as SYGVKD. CDR3 protein: CAISDPSGGFAYNEQFF.

The chain uses TRBV6-2 or TRBV6-3 and TRBJ2-7; TCRdb's assignment of TRBD1 cannot be checked, as there is no DNA. There are 14 residues in the CDR3. The germline V gene has CDR1 MNHEY and CDR2 SVGEGT. CDR3 residues: CASESADVPPEQYF.

The chain combines TRBV27 with TRBJ2-1; TCRdb's D gene call, TRBD2, goes unchecked for lack of DNA. The CDR3 spans 15 residues. The germline V gene has CDR1 MNHEY and CDR2 SMNVEV (reference sequence). CDR3 in amino acids: CASNLAGGLYNEQFF.

The gene calls are TRBV4-3 and TRBJ2-7. This CDR3 is 13 amino acids long. Germline V gene lookup returns CDR1 LGHNA and CDR2 YSLEER. CDR3 protein: CASSQYRNYEQYF.

The gene calls are TRBV7-9 and TRBJ2-1; TCRdb's D call of TRBD1 is untestable without DNA. This CDR3 spans 14 amino acids. Per the germline V gene, CDR1 is SEHNR and CDR2 is FQNEAQ (reference sequence). This CDR3 reads CASPGHERSHEQFF.

The J gene is TRBJ2-6, the V gene TRBV7-9. Germline assignment: CDR1 SEHNR and CDR2 FQNEAQ (reference sequence). CDR3 length: 14 amino acids. The CDR3 is CASSLVRGANVLTF.